The 24 T cell receptor beta chains given below trace back to one sample, sequenced in a study of molecular identifiers for immune sequencing clone quantification. TCRdb fed the PCR reads into MiXCR, producing one record per CDR3 protein. Found here are about 640,000 distinct CDR3 sequences, 15% to 20% of them singletons; the top ten hold under 0.95%. The material sequenced was naive CD8+ T cells from blood, with Jurkat cell RNA spiked in. Described subset: FACS-sorted CD8+CD4-CCR7+CD45RA+ naive T cells. The receptors were gathered from a human donor in good health. Some libraries in this study had Jurkat cell RNA spiked in.

Concerning this clonotype itself: The junction differs from germline at one of its ends, possibly a read error. The rearrangement joins TRBV20-1 to TRBJ2-7, with 15 nucleotides matching TRBD2. From germline, CDR1 is DFQATT and CDR2 SNEGSKA (reference sequence). This CDR3 contains 16 residues. This CDR3 reads CSARDRTSGRVYGQYF. The CDR3 region has the DNA TGCAGTGCTAGAGATAGGACTAGCGGGAGGGTTTACGGGCAGTACTTC.

This clonotype came up many times. The chain employs TRBV6-2 or TRBV6-3 and TRBJ2-7, with 9 bases matching TRBD1. CDR1 MNHEY and CDR2 SVGEGT come from the germline V gene. CDR3 size: 13 residues. Germline trimming cut 4 bases from V and 5 bases from J; bases unmatched to any gene: 3. For the CDR3, the DNA is TGTGCCAGCAGTTGGGGGACAGGGAACGAGCAGTACTTC. Translating it yields CASSWGTGNEQYF.

This clonotype appeared many times. The J gene is TRBJ1-5, the V gene TRBV12-3 or TRBV12-4; TRBD1 might be the D (5 bases). There are 15 residues in the CDR3. V gave up 4 bases and J gave up 5 bases, with 15 bases separating them. The CDR3 region has the DNA TGTGCCAGCAGTTCGACAGCAAGTTGGGATCAGCCCCAGCATTTT. This codes for CASSSTASWDQPQHF.

This clonotype was recorded at least ten times. The rearrangement links TRBV7-8 to TRBJ1-3; D remains unclear. CDR1 and CDR2 from the germline V gene are SGHVS and FQNEAQ. The CDR3 has 17 residues. The ends were cut back, 5 bases at V and 0 bases at J, with 17 bases in the middle. CDR3 nucleotide sequence: TGTGCCAGCAGCCCCTTGACTACGGGGAGCTCTGGAAACACCATATATTTT. It is translated as CASSPLTTGSSGNTIYF.

At least ten counts were recorded for this clonotype. Relative to the germline gene, one junction end is altered; a read error may explain this. The V call is TRBV27, the J call TRBJ2-3; D call uncertain. Germline-derived CDR1 and CDR2 are MNHEY and SMNVEV (reference sequence). CDR3 size: 13 residues. CDR3 in DNA: TGCGCCAGCAGCCTGTCAAGCACAGATACGCAGTATTTT. Amino acid sequence: CASSLSSTDTQYF.

The rearrangement links TRBV19 to TRBJ2-2, with 7 positions matching TRBD1. This CDR3 is built from 15 residues. The V and J ends lost 5 bases and 2 bases, in that order; junction bases with no gene match: 5. In germline, CDR1 is LNHDA, CDR2 SQIVND (reference sequence). CDR3 sequence (DNA): TGTGCCAGTAGTTCCCGACAGGGCAACACCGGGGAGCTGTTTTTT. This sequence encodes CASSSRQGNTGELFF. The full variable domain, in which reference TRBV19 and TRBJ2-2 provide the parts outside the CDR3, is DGGITQSPKYLFRKEGQNVTLSCEQNLNHDAMYWYRQDPGQGLRLIYYSQIVNDFQKGDIAEGYSVSREKKESFPLTVTSAQKNPTAFYLCASSSRQGNTGELFFGEGSRLTVL.

This clonotype was observed a few times. The chain employs TRBV3-1 and TRBJ2-1; D not certain. CDR1 LGHDT and CDR2 YNNKEL come from the germline V gene (reference sequence). Trimming removed 4 bases from V and 8 bases from J, with 9 bases in between. This CDR3 is built from 12 residues. The CDR3 loop is CASSPRFDEQFF. The DNA for the CDR3 is TGTGCCAGCAGCCCCCGGTTTGATGAGCAGTTCTTC.

This clonotype occurred many times. The rearrangement links TRBV4-1 to TRBJ2-1, with D perhaps TRBD2 (6 bases). V shed 0 bases and J shed 6 bases, with 12 bases lying between them. The CDR3 has 15 residues. CDR1 is MGHRA and CDR2 is YSYEKL in the germline V gene. CDR3 region: CASSQDRGVSNEQFF. The CDR3 coding sequence is TGCGCCAGCAGCCAAGATCGCGGGGTCAGCAATGAGCAGTTCTTC.

This clonotype was recorded many times. This rearrangement joins TRBV29-1 to TRBJ2-7; either TRBD1 or TRBD2 may fit D (5 bases each). The CDR3 spans 12 residues. Germline V gene lookup returns CDR1 SQVTM and CDR2 ANQGSEA. V was shortened by 7 bases and J by 2 bases, with 12 bases between the two germline ends. The CDR3 sequence: CSGGAVAYEQYF. The CDR3, as DNA: TGCAGCGGAGGGGCAGTGGCCTACGAGCAGTACTTC.

This clonotype was recorded many times. The rearrangement uses TRBV27 and TRBJ2-7; 8 positions match TRBD2. V gave up 6 bases and J gave up 7 bases; unmatched junction bases: 11. The CDR3 loop spans 14 amino acids. Germline CDR1 and CDR2: MNHEY and SMNVEV (reference sequence). CDR3 DNA: TGTGCCAGCAGGCCCGGGGGGGCCATCTGGGAGCAGTACTTC. Its protein is CASRPGGAIWEQYF.

Turning to this clonotype: At one boundary the junction diverges from the germline segment, which might be a read error. This chain uses TRBV4-3 with TRBJ1-2; D is unresolved. The CDR3 runs 15 residues. Per the germline V gene, CDR1 is LGHNA and CDR2 is YSLEER. The CDR3 loop is CASSQAGPNPLGYIF. The CDR3 DNA sequence: TGCGCCAGCAGCCAAGCCGGACCTAACCCTCTCGGCTACATCTTC.

This clonotype was counted ten times or more. The chain joins TRBV10-3 to TRBJ2-7, with D possibly matching TRBD1 (6 bases). This CDR3 has 14 amino acids. From germline, CDR1 is ENHRY and CDR2 SYGVKD. Trimming removed 3 bases at V and 6 bases at J, with 15 bases between. CDR3 nucleotide sequence: TGTGCCATCAGTGACCCCGGGACACAGGTCGAGCAGTACTTC. This encodes CAISDPGTQVEQYF.

This clonotype occurred a few times. The chain employs TRBV11-2 and TRBJ2-1; D perhaps matches TRBD1 (6 bases). The CDR3 contains 15 residues. V was shortened by 1 base and J by 8 bases, with 15 bases between the two germline ends. The germline V gene encodes CDR1 SGHAT and CDR2 FQNNGV. Here the CDR3 DNA reads TGTGCCAGCAGCTTAGTGGGGACACAAGGGGATGAGCAGTTCTTC. This translates into CASSLVGTQGDEQFF.

As to this clonotype: A much larger clone differs from this one at a single base, so this may be a read error. The V call is TRBV27, the J call TRBJ2-7; 8 bases fit TRBD2. The CDR3 covers 16 residues. The V and J ends lost 5 bases and 6 bases, in that order; junction bases with no gene match: 15. CDR1 and CDR2 (germline): MNHEY, SMNVEV (reference sequence). The CDR3 sequence: CASSTKTNGRAREQYF. The CDR3 DNA sequence: TGTGCCAGCAGTACAAAAACTAACGGGAGGGCCCGCGAGCAGTACTTC.

The table lists this clonotype with a few counts. The J gene is TRBJ2-1, the V gene TRBV28; D is unresolved. The V gene's germline CDR1 is MDHEN and CDR2 SYDVKM. This CDR3 contains 14 residues. The V end lost 6 bases, the J end lost 0 bases, and 9 bases lay between the germline ends. The DNA of the CDR3 is TGTGCCAGCAGCGTTTTGAGCTCCTACAATGAGCAGTTCTTC. Residues: CASSVLSSYNEQFF.

This clonotype was recorded at least ten times. Here the CDR3 DNA reads TGCGCCAGCAGCCAAGATCATTTAGGGGCCGGGGAGCTGTTTTTT. Translation: CASSQDHLGAGELFF. J is TRBJ2-2 and V is TRBV4-1, with D tentatively TRBD1 (5 bases). The length of the CDR3 is 15 residues. With 0 bases removed from V and 6 bases from J, the gap between germline ends came to 11 bases. Germline lookup yields CDR1 MGHRA and CDR2 YSYEKL.

Many counts were recorded for this clonotype. This chain joins TRBV2 and TRBJ1-5; possible D gene TRBD1, 5 bases. Germline assignment: CDR1 SNHLY and CDR2 FYNNEI. Trimming cost V 1 base and J 7 bases, with 14 bases left between them. This CDR3 is 15 amino acids long. DNA of the CDR3: TGTGCCAGCAGTGAAGGGTCGGCAGGGTGGCAGCCCCAGCATTTT. It specifies CASSEGSAGWQPQHF.

This clonotype has ten or more counts. The rearrangement joins TRBV4-2 to TRBJ1-5; no clear D gene. Germline lookup yields CDR1 LGHNA and CDR2 YNFKEQ. There are 13 residues in the CDR3. Trimming cost V 5 bases and J 3 bases, with 8 bases left between them. The chain's CDR3 is CASSAGINQPQHF. CDR3 in DNA: TGTGCCAGCAGCGCGGGGATCAATCAGCCCCAGCATTTT.

This clonotype appeared a few times. This chain joins TRBV11-2 and TRBJ1-2; perhaps TRBD1 as D (6 bases). Deletions cut 4 bases from V and 6 bases from J, with 6 bases between. Germline CDR1 reads SGHAT; CDR2 reads FQNNGV. The CDR3 has 11 residues. The CDR3 sequence: CASSSGDGYTF. The CDR3 DNA reads TGTGCCAGCAGCTCAGGGGATGGCTACACCTTC.

Concerning this clonotype: A much larger clone differs from this one at a single base, so this may be a read error. Since no conserved phenylalanine or tryptophan closes the CDR3, a read error is the likely cause. This chain uses TRBV4-2 with TRBJ2-6, with D maybe TRBD1 (5 bases). Germline V gene sequence: CDR1 LGHNA, CDR2 YNFKEQ. Trimming cost V 1 base and J 2 bases, with 12 bases left between them. The CDR3 is made up of 17 amino acids. The chain's CDR3 is CASSQVGALAGANVLTS. Written as DNA, the CDR3 is TGTGCCAGCAGCCAAGTAGGGGCGCTTGCTGGGGCCAACGTCCTGACTTCC.

This clonotype has a count of ten or more. This rearrangement joins TRBV20-1 to TRBJ1-1; no reliable D call. Trimming pared 0 bases from V and 0 bases from J, leaving 14 bases between. Per germline, CDR1 DFQATT and CDR2 SNEGSKA (reference sequence). This CDR3 spans 16 amino acids. CDR3 in amino acids: CSARDSEQDLNTEAFF. DNA of the CDR3: TGCAGTGCTAGAGATTCTGAACAAGACTTGAACACTGAAGCTTTCTTT.

In this sample, this clonotype turned up many times. The chain uses TRBV9 and TRBJ1-2, with a tentative D call TRBD1 (6 bases). V was cut by 4 bases and J by 4 bases, with 26 bases left in between. Germline V gene lookup returns CDR1 SGDLS and CDR2 YYNGEE. The CDR3 has 18 residues. CDR3 protein: CASSSPPGDQGNRYGYTF. In nucleotides, the CDR3 is TGTGCCAGCAGCTCCCCTCCAGGGGATCAGGGAAATCGCTATGGCTACACCTTC.

At least ten counts were recorded for this clonotype. The rearrangement links TRBV29-1 to TRBJ1-2; D call uncertain. Per germline, CDR1 SQVTM and CDR2 ANQGSEA. Between the trimmed V and J ends, which lost 5 bases and 1 base, there was a span of 23 bases. The CDR3 totals 17 residues. The CDR3 is CSVPFPGGLTFNYGYTF. In DNA form, the CDR3 reads TGCAGCGTTCCGTTCCCCGGCGGACTCACTTTTAACTATGGCTACACCTTC.

Worth noting for this clonotype: A clone one base away is much larger, so this may be a read error. The V call is TRBV20-1, the J call TRBJ2-7; D is unresolved. The germline gives CDR1 DFQATT, CDR2 SNEGSKA (reference sequence). Trimming took off 5 bases at V and 4 bases at J, with 12 bases between the two ends. The CDR3 has 12 amino acids. The CDR3 DNA reads as TGCAGTGCTTGTCAGGAAAGTTACGAGCAGTACTTC. Residues: CSACQESYEQYF.